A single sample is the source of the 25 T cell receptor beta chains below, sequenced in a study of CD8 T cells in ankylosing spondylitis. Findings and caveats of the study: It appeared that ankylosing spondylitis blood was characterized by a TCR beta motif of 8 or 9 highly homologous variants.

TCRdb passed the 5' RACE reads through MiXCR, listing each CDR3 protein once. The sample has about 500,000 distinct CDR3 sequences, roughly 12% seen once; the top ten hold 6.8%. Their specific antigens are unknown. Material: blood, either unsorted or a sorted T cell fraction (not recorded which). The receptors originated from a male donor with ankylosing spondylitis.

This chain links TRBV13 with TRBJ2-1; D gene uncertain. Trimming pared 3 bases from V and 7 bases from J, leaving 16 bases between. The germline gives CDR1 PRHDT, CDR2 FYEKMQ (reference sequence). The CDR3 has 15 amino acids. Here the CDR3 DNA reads TGTGCCAGCAGCTTCCCGGGTGGGATACGGAATGAGCAGTTCTTC. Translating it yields CASSFPGGIRNEQFF.

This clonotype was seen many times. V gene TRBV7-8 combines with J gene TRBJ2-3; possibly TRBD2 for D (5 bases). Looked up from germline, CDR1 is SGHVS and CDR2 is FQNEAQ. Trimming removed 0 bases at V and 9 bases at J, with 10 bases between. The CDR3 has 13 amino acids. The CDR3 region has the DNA TGTGCCAGCAGCTTAGCGGAGGCGCAAACGCAGTATTTT. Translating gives CASSLAEAQTQYF.

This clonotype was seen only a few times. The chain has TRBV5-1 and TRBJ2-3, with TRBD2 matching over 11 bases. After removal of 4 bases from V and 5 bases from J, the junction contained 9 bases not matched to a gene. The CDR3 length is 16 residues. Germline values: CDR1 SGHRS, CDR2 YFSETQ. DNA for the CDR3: TGCGCCAGCAGCAGAACTAGCGGGAGCTCTGGAGATACGCAGTATTTT. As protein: CASSRTSGSSGDTQYF.

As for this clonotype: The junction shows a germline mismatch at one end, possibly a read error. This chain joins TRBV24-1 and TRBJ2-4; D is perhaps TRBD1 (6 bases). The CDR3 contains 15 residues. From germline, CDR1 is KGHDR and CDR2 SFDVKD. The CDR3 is CATSDPRTATNIQYF. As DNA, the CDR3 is TGTGCCACCAGTGATCCACGGACAGCCACAAACATTCAGTACTTC.

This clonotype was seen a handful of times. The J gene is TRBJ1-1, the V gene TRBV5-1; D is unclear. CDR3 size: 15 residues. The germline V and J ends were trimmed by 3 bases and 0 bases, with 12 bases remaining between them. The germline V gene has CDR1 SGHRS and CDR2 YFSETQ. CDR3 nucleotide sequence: TGCGCCAGCAGCTCCTACATGGATATGAACACTGAAGCTTTCTTT. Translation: CASSSYMDMNTEAFF.

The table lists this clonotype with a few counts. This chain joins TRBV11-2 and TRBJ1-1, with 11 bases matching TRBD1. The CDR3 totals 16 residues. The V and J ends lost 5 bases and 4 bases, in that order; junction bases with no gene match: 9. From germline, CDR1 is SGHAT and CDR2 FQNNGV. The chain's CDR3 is CASSGWTGGVGTEAFF. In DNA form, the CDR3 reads TGTGCCAGCAGCGGATGGACAGGGGGCGTGGGCACTGAAGCTTTCTTT. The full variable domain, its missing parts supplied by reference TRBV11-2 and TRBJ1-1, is EAGVAQSPRYKIIEKRQSVAFWCNPISGHATLYWYQQILGQGPKLLIQFQNNGVVDDSQLPKDRFSAERLKGVDSTLKIQPAKLEDSAVYLCASSGWTGGVGTEAFFGQGTRLTVV.

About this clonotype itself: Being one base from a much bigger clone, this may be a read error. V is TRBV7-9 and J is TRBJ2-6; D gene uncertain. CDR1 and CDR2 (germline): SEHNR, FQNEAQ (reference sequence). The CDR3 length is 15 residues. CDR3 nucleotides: TGTGCCACCAGCCTACCCCTTCCCGGGGCCAACGTCCTGACTTTC. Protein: CATSLPLPGANVLTF.

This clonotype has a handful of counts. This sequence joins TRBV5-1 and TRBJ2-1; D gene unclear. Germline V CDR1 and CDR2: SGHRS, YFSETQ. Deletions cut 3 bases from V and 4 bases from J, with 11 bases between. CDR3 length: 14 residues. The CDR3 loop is CASSSQLAYNEQFF. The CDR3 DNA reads TGCGCCAGCAGCTCCCAACTGGCATACAATGAGCAGTTCTTC.

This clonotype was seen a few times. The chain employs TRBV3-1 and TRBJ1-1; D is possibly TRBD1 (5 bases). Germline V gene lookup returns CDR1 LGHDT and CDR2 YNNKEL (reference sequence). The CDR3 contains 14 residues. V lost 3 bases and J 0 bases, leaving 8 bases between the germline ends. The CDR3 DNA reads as TGTGCCAGCAGCCAGGACACGCTGAACACTGAAGCTTTCTTT. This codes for CASSQDTLNTEAFF.

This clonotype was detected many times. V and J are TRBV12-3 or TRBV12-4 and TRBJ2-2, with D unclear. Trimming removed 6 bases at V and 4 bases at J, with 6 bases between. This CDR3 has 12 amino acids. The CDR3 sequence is CASSKSTGELFF. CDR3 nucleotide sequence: TGTGCCAGCAGCAAGAGCACCGGGGAGCTGTTTTTT.

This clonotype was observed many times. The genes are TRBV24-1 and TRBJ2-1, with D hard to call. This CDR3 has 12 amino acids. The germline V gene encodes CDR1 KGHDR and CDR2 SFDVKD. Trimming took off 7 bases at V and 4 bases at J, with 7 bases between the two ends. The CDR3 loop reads CATRDPYNEQFF. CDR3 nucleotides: TGTGCCACCAGAGACCCTTACAATGAGCAGTTCTTC.

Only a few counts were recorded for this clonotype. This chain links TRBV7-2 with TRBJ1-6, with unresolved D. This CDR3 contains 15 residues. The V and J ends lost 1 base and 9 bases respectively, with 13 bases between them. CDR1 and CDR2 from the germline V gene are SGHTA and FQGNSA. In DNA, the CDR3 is TGTGCCAGCAGCTTAGAAGGTGGGATCGGTTCACCCCTCCACTTT. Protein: CASSLEGGIGSPLHF. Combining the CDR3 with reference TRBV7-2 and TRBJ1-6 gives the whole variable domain GAGVSQSPSNKVTEKGKDVELRCDPISGHTALYWYRQSLGQGLEFLIYFQGNSAPDKSGLPSDRFSAERTGGSVSTLTIQRTQQEDSAVYLCASSLEGGIGSPLHFGNGTRLTVT.

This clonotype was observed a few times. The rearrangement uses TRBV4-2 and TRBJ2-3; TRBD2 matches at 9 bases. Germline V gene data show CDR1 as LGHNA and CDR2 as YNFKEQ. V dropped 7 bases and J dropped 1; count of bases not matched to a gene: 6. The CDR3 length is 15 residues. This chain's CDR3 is CASTRLAGRTDTQYF. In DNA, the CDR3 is TGTGCCAGCACCCGTCTAGCGGGGCGCACAGATACGCAGTATTTT.

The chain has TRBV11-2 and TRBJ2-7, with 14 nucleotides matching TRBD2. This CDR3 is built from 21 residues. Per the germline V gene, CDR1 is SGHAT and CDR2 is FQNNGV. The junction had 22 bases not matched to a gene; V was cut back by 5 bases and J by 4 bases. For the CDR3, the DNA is TGTGCCAGCAGCCCTACCCCCAGACTAGCGGGAGGGCCTCGAGCTTATTACGAGCAGTACTTC. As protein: CASSPTPRLAGGPRAYYEQYF.

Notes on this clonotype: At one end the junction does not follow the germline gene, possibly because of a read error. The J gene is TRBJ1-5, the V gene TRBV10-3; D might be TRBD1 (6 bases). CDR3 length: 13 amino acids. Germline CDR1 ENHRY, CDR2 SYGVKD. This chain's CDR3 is CAISGAGEQPQHF. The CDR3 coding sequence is TGTGCCATAAGTGGGGCAGGGGAGCAGCCCCAGCATTTT.

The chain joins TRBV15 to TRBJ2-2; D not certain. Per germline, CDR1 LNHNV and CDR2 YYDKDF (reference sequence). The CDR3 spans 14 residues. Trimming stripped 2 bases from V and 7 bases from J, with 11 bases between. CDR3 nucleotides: TGTGCCACCAGCAGACGGGCCTCGGGCGGGGAGCTGTTTTTT. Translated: CATSRRASGGELFF.

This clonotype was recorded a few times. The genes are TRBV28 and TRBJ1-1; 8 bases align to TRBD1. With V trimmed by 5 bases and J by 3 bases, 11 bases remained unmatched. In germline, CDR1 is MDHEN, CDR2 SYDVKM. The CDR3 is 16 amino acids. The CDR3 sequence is CASSRSDRVVYTEAFF. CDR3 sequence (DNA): TGTGCCAGCAGTCGATCGGACAGGGTCGTGTACACTGAAGCTTTCTTT.

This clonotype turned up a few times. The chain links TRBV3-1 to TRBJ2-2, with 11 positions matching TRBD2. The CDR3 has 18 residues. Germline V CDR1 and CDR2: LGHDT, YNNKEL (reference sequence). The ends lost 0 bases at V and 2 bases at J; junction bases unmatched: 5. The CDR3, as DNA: TGTGCCAGCAGCCAAGAGGTAGCGGGAGGGTTTAACACCGGGGAGCTGTTTTTT. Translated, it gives CASSQEVAGGFNTGELFF.

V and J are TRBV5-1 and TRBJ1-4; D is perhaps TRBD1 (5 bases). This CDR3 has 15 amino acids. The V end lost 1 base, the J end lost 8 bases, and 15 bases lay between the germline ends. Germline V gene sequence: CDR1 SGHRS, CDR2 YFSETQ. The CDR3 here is CASSLKGPEEEKLFF. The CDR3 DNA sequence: TGCGCCAGCAGCTTGAAGGGACCCGAGGAGGAAAAACTGTTTTTT.

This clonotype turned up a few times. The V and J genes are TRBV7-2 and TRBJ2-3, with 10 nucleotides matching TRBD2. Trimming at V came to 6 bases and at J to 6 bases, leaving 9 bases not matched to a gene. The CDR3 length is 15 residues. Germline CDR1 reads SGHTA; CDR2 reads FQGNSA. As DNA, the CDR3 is TGTGCCAGCAGATCTACTAGCGGGATGGAGGATACGCAGTATTTT. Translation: CASRSTSGMEDTQYF.

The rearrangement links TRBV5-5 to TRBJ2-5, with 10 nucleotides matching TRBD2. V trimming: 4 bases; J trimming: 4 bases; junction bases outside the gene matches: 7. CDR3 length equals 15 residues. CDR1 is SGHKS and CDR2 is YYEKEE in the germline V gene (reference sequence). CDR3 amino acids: CASSVTGTSVETQYF. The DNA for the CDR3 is TGTGCCAGCAGCGTAACCGGGACTAGCGTAGAGACCCAGTACTTC.

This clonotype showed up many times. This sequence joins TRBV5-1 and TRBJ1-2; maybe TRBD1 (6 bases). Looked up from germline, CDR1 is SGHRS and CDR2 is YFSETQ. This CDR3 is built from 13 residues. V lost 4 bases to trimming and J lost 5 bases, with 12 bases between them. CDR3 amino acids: CASSPDSSYGYTF. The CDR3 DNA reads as TGCGCCAGCAGCCCGGACAGCTCTTATGGCTACACCTTC. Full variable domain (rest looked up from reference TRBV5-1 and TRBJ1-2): KAGVTQTPRYLIKTRGQQVTLSCSPISGHRSVSWYQQTPGQGLQFLFEYFSETQRNKGNFPGRFSGRQFSNSRSEMNVSTLELGDSALYLCASSPDSSYGYTFGSGTRLTVV.

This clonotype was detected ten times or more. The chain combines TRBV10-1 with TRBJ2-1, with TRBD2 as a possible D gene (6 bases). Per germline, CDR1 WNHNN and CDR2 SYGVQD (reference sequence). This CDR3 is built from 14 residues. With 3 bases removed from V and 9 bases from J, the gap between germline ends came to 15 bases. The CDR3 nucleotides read TGCGCCAGCAGTGACTGGAGGGCCGGGGGTGAGCAGTTCTTC. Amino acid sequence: CASSDWRAGGEQFF.

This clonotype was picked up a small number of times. CDR3 coding DNA: TGTGCCAGCAGTTTACAACATCTGAACACTGAAGCTTTCTTT. Its protein product is CASSLQHLNTEAFF. V and J are TRBV27 and TRBJ1-1; D is unclear. CDR3 length equals 14 residues. The germline gives CDR1 MNHEY, CDR2 SMNVEV (reference sequence). The V and J ends lost 2 bases and 0 bases respectively, with 7 bases between them.

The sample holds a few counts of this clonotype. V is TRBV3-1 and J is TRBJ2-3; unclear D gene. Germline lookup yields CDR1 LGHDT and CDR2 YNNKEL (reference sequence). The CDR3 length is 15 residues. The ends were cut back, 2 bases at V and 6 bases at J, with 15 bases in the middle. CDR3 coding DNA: TGTGCCAGCAGCCAATCCAAGTATGCGGCCGATACGCAGTATTTT. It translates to CASSQSKYAADTQYF.